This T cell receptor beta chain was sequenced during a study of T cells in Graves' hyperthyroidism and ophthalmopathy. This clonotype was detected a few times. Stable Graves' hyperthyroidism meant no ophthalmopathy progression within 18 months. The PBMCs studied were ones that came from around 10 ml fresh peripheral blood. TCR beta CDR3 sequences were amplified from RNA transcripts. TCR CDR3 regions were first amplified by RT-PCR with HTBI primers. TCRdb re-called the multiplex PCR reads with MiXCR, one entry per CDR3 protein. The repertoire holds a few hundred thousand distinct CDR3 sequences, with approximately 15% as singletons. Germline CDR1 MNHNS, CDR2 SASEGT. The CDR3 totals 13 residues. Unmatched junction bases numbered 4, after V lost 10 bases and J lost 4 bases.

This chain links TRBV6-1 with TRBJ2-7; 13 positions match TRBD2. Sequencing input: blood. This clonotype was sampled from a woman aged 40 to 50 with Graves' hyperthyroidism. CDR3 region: CATVLAGGYEQYF. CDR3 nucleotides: TGTGCCACCGTACTAGCGGGAGGGTACGAGCAGTACTTC.